This TCR beta chain appears in the sequencing data of a study of cytomegalovirus exposure and HLA in healthy donors. For this clone: The antigen is not known.

A multiplex PCR was run with 60 Vbeta primers and 13 Jbeta primers. TCRdb keeps only in-frame clones here, not all; method: immunoSEQ multiplex PCR. Found here are about 58,000 clones; the top ten clones hold approximately 2.1%. Study-wide results and caveats: Specificity of a few CMV-associated chains for CMV antigens was verified in vitro. Later analysis indicated greater clonal expansion among HLA-associated TCR beta chains than among equally common other chains. Sequencing likely generated an artifact that appeared as a cluster of highly shared sequence variants.

V shed 4 bases, J shed 2 bases, and the junction held 6 bases outside the gene matches. The CDR3 spans 15 residues. In germline, CDR1 is SGHRS, CDR2 YFSETQ. Sequenced input: PBMCs. This rearrangement joins TRBV5-1 to TRBJ1-3; TRBD1 agrees at 7 bases. The sequence was obtained from a woman aged 18-29 years in good health and CMV-seronegative. The CDR3 nucleotides are TGCGCCAGCAGCAACCGAGGACAGGCTGGAAACACCATATATTTT. Translation gives CASSNRGQAGNTIYF.